Below are 23 T cell receptor beta chains sequenced from a single sample in a study of T cells after yellow fever vaccination (dated by TCRdb to about 2019). The library was prepared using 5' RACE. The sequencer listed for this sample is Illumina HiSeq 2500. In TCRdb, the public reads were trimmed at Q25 with fastp and aligned with MiXCR, with productive beta chains retained. CDR3 protein duplicates are merged, each entry listing the most common genes and DNA. The sample records hundreds of thousands of distinct CDR3 sequences, 21% of which are singletons. About 15% of the sample is taken by the ten largest. The sample's treatment or condition, from its label and the paper: live attenuated yellow fever vaccine strain. Source: PBMCs, taken approximately 22 days after the first yellow fever vaccination. The receptors originated from a man aged 18-30 years who received the YFV17D yellow fever vaccine.

This chain connects TRBV30 to TRBJ2-1, with 7 bases matching TRBD1. CDR1 is GTSNPN, CDR2 SVGIG, per germline (reference sequence). CDR3 length: 13 residues. J lost 9 bases, V lost 5 bases, and 10 bases had no gene match. The CDR3 sequence is CAWVGTAVVEQFF. CDR3 bases: TGTGCCTGGGTAGGGACAGCGGTCGTTGAGCAGTTCTTC.

A few counts support this clonotype. The CDR3 bases are TGTGCCACCAGTGAAGATTCCGTAGGCGTAGGGAACACCGGGGAGCTGTTTTTT. Translating it yields CATSEDSVGVGNTGELFF. V gene TRBV24-1 combines with J gene TRBJ2-2; D remains unclear. Germline V gives CDR1 KGHDR, CDR2 SFDVKD. This CDR3 region has 18 residues. The V gene lost 4 bases and the J gene lost 1 base, with 18 bases spanning the gap.

In its sample, this clonotype was seen a few times. The chain combines TRBV6-1 with TRBJ2-1, with 10 positions matching TRBD2. Germline CDR1 reads MNHNS; CDR2 reads SASEGT. The CDR3 totals 15 residues. The trim removed 5 bases at V and 8 bases at J, leaving 9 bases unmatched. The CDR3 reads CASSTVLAGADEQFF. CDR3 in DNA: TGTGCCAGCAGTACCGTGCTAGCGGGGGCGGATGAGCAGTTCTTC.

In its sample, this clonotype was seen many times. This chain joins TRBV7-7 and TRBJ2-3, with 7 bases aligning to TRBD1. This CDR3 is built from 14 residues. V dropped 4 bases and J dropped 3; count of bases not matched to a gene: 4. Per the germline V gene, CDR1 is SSHAT and CDR2 is FNYEAQ (reference sequence). CDR3 bases: TGTGCCAGCAGCTCCGGACAGGCTACAGATACGCAGTATTTT. The encoded protein is CASSSGQATDTQYF.

The rearrangement links TRBV5-1 to TRBJ2-5; 9 nucleotides align to TRBD2. The CDR3 loop spans 15 amino acids. V lost 5 bases, J lost 3 bases, and 8 bases stayed unmatched. Germline loops: CDR1 SGHRS, CDR2 YFSETQ. The CDR3 loop reads CASSSTSGAKETQYF. CDR3 nucleotide sequence: TGCGCCAGCAGTTCGACTAGCGGAGCCAAAGAGACCCAGTACTTC.

There are a few counts of this clonotype. The V and J genes are TRBV6-2 or TRBV6-3 and TRBJ2-7; no definite D call. V shed 0 bases and J shed 2 bases, with 8 bases lying between them. CDR3 length: 14 residues. The germline V gene encodes CDR1 MNHEY and CDR2 SVGEGT. CDR3 amino acids: CASSYSSATYEQYF. In DNA, the CDR3 is TGTGCCAGCAGTTACTCGTCAGCGACCTACGAGCAGTACTTC.

This clonotype was recorded only once. The rearrangement joins TRBV6-1 to TRBJ2-7, with 9 bases lining up with TRBD1. Per the germline V gene, CDR1 is MNHNS and CDR2 is SASEGT. Unmatched junction bases numbered 11, after V lost 5 bases and J lost 6 bases. There are 15 residues in the CDR3. CDR3 residues: CASSRPGTGPLEQYF. The CDR3 bases are TGTGCCAGCAGTCGCCCAGGGACAGGGCCTCTCGAGCAGTACTTC.

This clonotype has just a few counts. The V gene is TRBV12-3 or TRBV12-4, the J gene TRBJ2-1, with 11 bases identical to TRBD2. V shed 5 bases, J shed 7 bases, and the junction held 7 bases outside the gene matches. This CDR3 comprises 15 residues. The CDR3 nucleotides are TGTGCCAGCAGTCCTAGCGGGGGGTTTGGGAATGAGCAGTTCTTC. It encodes CASSPSGGFGNEQFF.

This chain joins TRBV4-3 and TRBJ1-2; the D gene is possibly TRBD1 (5 bases). Deletions cut 1 base from V and 5 bases from J, with 11 bases between. The CDR3 has 14 residues. CDR1 LGHNA and CDR2 YSLEER come from the germline V gene. In DNA form, the CDR3 reads TGCGCCAGCAGCCAAGTCCCCGGGGCTTATGGCTACACCTTC. Translating it yields CASSQVPGAYGYTF.

The chain is built from TRBV4-3 and TRBJ1-1; weak D call: TRBD1 (5 bases). V lost 0 bases, J lost 4 bases, and 18 bases lay in between. The germline V gene has CDR1 LGHNA and CDR2 YSLEER. The CDR3 runs to 17 residues. The CDR3 nucleotides read TGCGCCAGCAGCCAAGATAGGCAGGGAGAAGGGGTCACTGAAGCTTTCTTT. This codes for CASSQDRQGEGVTEAFF.

This clonotype came up a few times. The V gene is TRBV15, the J gene TRBJ2-1, with D hard to call. Germline CDR1 is LNHNV and CDR2 is YYDKDF (reference sequence). V was shortened by 0 bases and J by 8 bases, with 14 bases between the two germline ends. This CDR3 is 15 amino acids long. CDR3 sequence (DNA): TGTGCCACCAGCAGAGATAGGCCTACCCAGGATGAGCAGTTCTTC. As protein: CATSRDRPTQDEQFF.

This clonotype came up a few times. This sequence joins TRBV5-1 and TRBJ2-1, with 8 bases that match TRBD1. From germline, CDR1 is SGHRS and CDR2 YFSETQ. CDR3 length: 14 amino acids. V trimming: 4 bases; J trimming: 6 bases; junction bases outside the gene matches: 6. Here the CDR3 DNA reads TGCGCCAGCAGCCCAGACAGGGGAGGCAATGAGCAGTTCTTC. It specifies CASSPDRGGNEQFF.

V and J are TRBV7-9 and TRBJ1-2, with a tentative D call TRBD1 (5 bases). Germline-derived CDR1 and CDR2 are SEHNR and FQNEAQ (reference sequence). Trimming cost V 8 bases and J 3 bases, with 16 bases left between them. This CDR3 has 14 amino acids. CDR3 DNA: TGTGCCAGCGCACTGGGGCAGGGTGACTATGGCTACACCTTC. Its translation is CASALGQGDYGYTF. The full variable domain, with the rest looked up from reference TRBV7-9 and TRBJ1-2, is DTGVSQNPRHKITKRGQNVTFRCDPISEHNRLYWYRQTLGQGPEFLTYFQNEAQLEKSRLLSDRFSAERPKGSFSTLEIQRTEQGDSAMYLCASALGQGDYGYTFGSGTRLTVV.

This clonotype was seen a handful of times. The chain couples TRBV20-1 to TRBJ1-3; 7 nucleotides match TRBD1. The CDR3 totals 18 residues. Germline CDR1 reads DFQATT; CDR2 reads SNEGSKA (reference sequence). The V and J ends lost 0 bases and 0 bases, in that order; junction bases with no gene match: 11. The CDR3 sequence is CSARDPGQTMNSGNTIYF. DNA for the CDR3: TGCAGTGCTAGAGATCCGGGACAGACTATGAACTCTGGAAACACCATATATTTT.

This clonotype was recorded a few times. The chain is built from TRBV5-6 and TRBJ2-7; either TRBD1 or TRBD2 may fit D (5 bases each). V was cut by 4 bases and J by 2 bases, with 22 bases left in between. Germline V CDR1 and CDR2: SGHDT, YYEEEE. This CDR3 contains 17 residues. CDR3 residues: CASSLTGGRGVPYEQYV. CDR3 in DNA: TGTGCCAGCAGCCTCACCGGAGGTAGGGGAGTCCCCTACGAGCAGTACGTC.

The rearrangement joins TRBV18 to TRBJ2-7; TRBD1 is a possible D gene (6 bases). V dropped 3 bases and J dropped 0 bases, with 9 bases sitting between them. Germline CDR1 reads KGHSH; CDR2 reads LQKENI. The CDR3 runs to 14 residues. CDR3 amino acids: CASSPGTTSYEQYF. In nucleotides, the CDR3 is TGTGCCAGCTCACCCGGGACAACCTCCTACGAGCAGTACTTC. Full variable domain (rest looked up from reference TRBV18 and TRBJ2-7): NAGVMQNPRHLVRRRGQEARLRCSPMKGHSHVYWYRQLPEEGLKFMVYLQKENIIDESGMPKERFSAEFPKEGPSILRIQQVVRGDSAAYFCASSPGTTSYEQYFGPGTRLTVT.

This clonotype was observed at least ten times. V gene TRBV7-9 combines with J gene TRBJ2-7; a possible D gene is TRBD1 (6 bases). Germline assignment: CDR1 SEHNR and CDR2 FQNEAQ (reference sequence). This CDR3 contains 15 residues. V dropped 5 bases and J dropped 5 bases, with 19 bases sitting between them. In DNA form, the CDR3 reads TGTGCCAGCAGCCTAATCGGGGACATCTTTCACGAGCAGTACGTC. Protein product: CASSLIGDIFHEQYV.

The chain uses TRBV20-1 and TRBJ1-5, with 7 bases aligning to TRBD1. The trim removed 0 bases at V and 3 bases at J, leaving 8 bases unmatched. The CDR3 consists of 16 residues. CDR1 and CDR2 (germline): DFQATT, SNEGSKA (reference sequence). CDR3 loop: CSARDPRQGINQPQHF. CDR3 coding DNA: TGCAGTGCTAGAGATCCCAGACAGGGAATCAATCAGCCCCAGCATTTT.

This clonotype was picked up many times. This chain joins TRBV6-4 and TRBJ2-1; 15 bases agree with TRBD2. Germline V gene lookup returns CDR1 MRHNA and CDR2 SNTAGT. The CDR3 covers 15 residues. Trimming removed 4 bases from V and 6 bases from J; junction bases left unmatched: 1. The DNA of the CDR3 is TGTGCCAGCAGTGGGACTAGCGGGGGGGCCAATGAGCAGTTCTTC. It translates to CASSGTSGGANEQFF.

This clonotype showed up just a few times. The J gene is TRBJ2-7, the V gene TRBV12-3 or TRBV12-4; D tentatively reads TRBD1 or TRBD2 (6 bases each). The germline V and J ends were trimmed by 5 bases and 7 bases, with 18 bases remaining between them. This CDR3 region has 14 residues. CDR3 protein: CASSKNTGRREQYF. The DNA of the CDR3 is TGTGCCAGCAGTAAGAATACAGGGAGGAGAGAGCAGTACTTC.

The CDR3 protein is CASSQEGGQLFF. CDR3 in DNA: TGTGCCAGCAGCCAAGAAGGGGGCCAGCTGTTTTTT. The V gene is TRBV3-1, the J gene TRBJ2-2; 7 positions match TRBD1. Trimming took 0 bases from V and 12 from J; bases not matched to a gene: 1. The CDR3 consists of 12 residues. Germline-derived CDR1 and CDR2 are LGHDT and YNNKEL (reference sequence).

This clonotype showed up just a few times. This chain connects TRBV9 to TRBJ2-7, with D possibly TRBD1 on 5 matching bases. V lost 0 bases to trimming and J lost 2 bases, with 15 bases between them. The CDR3 contains 16 residues. The germline V gene encodes CDR1 SGDLS and CDR2 YYNGEE. The CDR3 bases are TGTGCCAGCAGCGTAGCTCGGCAGGGCTCAACCTACGAGCAGTACTTC. Its translation is CASSVARQGSTYEQYF. The whole variable domain, remainder taken from reference TRBV9 and TRBJ2-7, is DSGVTQTPKHLITATGQRVTLRCSPRSGDLSVYWYQQSLDQGLQFLIQYYNGEERAKGNILERFSAQQFPDLHSELNLSSLELGDSALYFCASSVARQGSTYEQYFGPGTRLTVT.

This clonotype appeared a few times. The chain carries TRBV10-3 and TRBJ2-2, with D tentatively TRBD2 (5 bases). Trimming pared 2 bases from V and 2 bases from J, leaving 9 bases between. Germline CDR1 is ENHRY and CDR2 is SYGVKD. This CDR3 contains 15 residues. This CDR3 is CAISEELDNTGELFF. DNA of the CDR3: TGTGCCATCAGTGAGGAACTAGATAACACCGGGGAGCTGTTTTTT.